This TCR beta chain was recovered during a study of blood T cells in healthy people across ages. It was with a sample-barcoded 5' primer and a J-beta primer mix that a second PCR of roughly 7 to 12 cycles was run. Sequencing yielded, for each sample, at least 2.5 million paired-end reads carrying CDR3. Via MiXCR, TCRdb re-called the 5' RACE reads, giving one row per CDR3 protein. The sample shows 700,000 to 900,000 distinct CDR3 sequences, about a quarter of them seen only once. This clonotype was seen a handful of times. This CDR3 has 11 residues. Deletions cut 0 bases from V and 10 bases from J, with 7 bases between. CDR1 is GTSNPN, CDR2 SVGIG, per germline (reference sequence). Another study also made use of these data, one on T cells of mothers and their children.

Sequences were obtained from blood. This receptor was identified in a boy aged 10-17 years in good health. This chain links TRBV30 with TRBJ2-1, with D tentatively TRBD1 (5 bases). The CDR3 DNA follows: TGTGCCTGGAGTGTGGGGCAGGAGCAGTTCTTC. Translation gives CAWSVGQEQFF.